This TCR beta chain is drawn from a study of identical twins. TCRdb used MiXCR to reprocess the 5' RACE reads, holding one entry per CDR3 protein. The table has hundreds of thousands of distinct CDR3 sequences, about 8.3% seen once. V was cut by 6 bases and J by 2 bases, with 20 bases left in between. The CDR3 loop spans 16 amino acids. CDR1 is MRHNA, CDR2 SNTAGT, per germline. These same records also appear under a second study, on yellow fever vaccine responses in identical twins.

This receptor was obtained from a woman aged 18-29 years in good health. The sample comprised memory (CD45RO+) T cells sorted from blood. This sequence joins TRBV6-4 and TRBJ2-7; D is perhaps TRBD1 or TRBD2 (5 bases each). Here the CDR3 reads CASREFRDLNPYEQYF. In DNA form, the CDR3 reads TGTGCCAGCAGGGAATTCCGGGACCTTAACCCCTACGAGCAGTACTTC.